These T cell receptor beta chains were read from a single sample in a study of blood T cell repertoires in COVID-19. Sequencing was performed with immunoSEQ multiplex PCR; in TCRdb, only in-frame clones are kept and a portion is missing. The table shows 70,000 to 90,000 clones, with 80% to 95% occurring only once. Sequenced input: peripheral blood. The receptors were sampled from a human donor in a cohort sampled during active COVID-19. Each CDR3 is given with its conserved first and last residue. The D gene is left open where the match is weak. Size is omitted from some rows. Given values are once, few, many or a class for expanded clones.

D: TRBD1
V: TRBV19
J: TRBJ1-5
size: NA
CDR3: CASMDRGSNQPQHF
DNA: TGTGCCAGTATGGACAGGGGGAGCAATCAGCCCCAGCATTTT

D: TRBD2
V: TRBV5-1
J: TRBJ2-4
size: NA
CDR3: CASSGGDAKNIQYF
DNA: TGCGCCAGCAGTGGGGGGGATGCCAAAAACATTCAGTACTTC

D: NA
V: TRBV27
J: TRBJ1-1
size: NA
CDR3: CASSLTTGMNTEAFF
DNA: TGTGCCAGCAGTTTGACGACGGGAATGAACACTGAAGCTTTCTTT

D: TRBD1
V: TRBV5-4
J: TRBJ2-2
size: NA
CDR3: CASSGGPATGGNTGELFF
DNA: TGTGCCAGCAGCGGGGGGCCCGCAACAGGGGGGAACACCGGGGAGCTGTTTTTT

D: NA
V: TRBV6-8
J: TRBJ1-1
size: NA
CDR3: CAIPTPGVPEAFF
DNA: TGTGCCATCCCTACCCCCGGTGTCCCTGAAGCTTTCTTT

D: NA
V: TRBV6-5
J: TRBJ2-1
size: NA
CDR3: CASSSSALNEQFF
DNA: TGTGCCAGCAGTTCCTCAGCCCTCAATGAGCAGTTCTTC

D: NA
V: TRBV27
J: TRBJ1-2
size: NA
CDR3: CASSLMAGQNYGYTF
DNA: TGTGCCAGCAGTTTAATGGCAGGGCAAAACTATGGCTACACCTTC

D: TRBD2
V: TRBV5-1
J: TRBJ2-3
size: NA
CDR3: CASSLSGGPAADTQYF
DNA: TGCGCCAGCAGCTTGAGCGGGGGACCCGCAGCGGATACGCAGTATTTT

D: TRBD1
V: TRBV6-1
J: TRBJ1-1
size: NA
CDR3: CASSEGAGGPNTEAFF
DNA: TGTGCCAGCAGTGAAGGCGCAGGGGGCCCAAACACTGAAGCTTTCTTT

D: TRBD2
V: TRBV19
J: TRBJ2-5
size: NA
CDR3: CASSIDGAGGQETQYF
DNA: TGTGCCAGTAGTATAGATGGAGCGGGGGGCCAAGAGACCCAGTACTTC

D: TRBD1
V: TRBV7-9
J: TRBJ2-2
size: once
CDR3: CASTNQGATGELFF
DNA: TGTGCCAGCACCAACCAGGGGGCCACCGGGGAGCTGTTTTTT

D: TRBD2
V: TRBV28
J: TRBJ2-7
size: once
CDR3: CASSFRGGLRVGVYEQYF
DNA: TGTGCCAGCAGTTTCCGGGGGGGGTTAAGGGTAGGAGTCTACGAGCAGTACTTC

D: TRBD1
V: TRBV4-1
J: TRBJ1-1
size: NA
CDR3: CASSHQLTRGNGAEAFF
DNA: TGCGCCAGCAGCCACCAACTTACCAGGGGGAATGGCGCTGAAGCTTTCTTT

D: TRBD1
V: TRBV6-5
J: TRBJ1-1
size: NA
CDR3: CASSFLLTGDTEAFF
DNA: TGTGCCAGCAGTTTCCTATTAACAGGGGACACTGAAGCTTTCTTT

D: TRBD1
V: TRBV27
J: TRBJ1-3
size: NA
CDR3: CASSSLNRGLTGNTIYF
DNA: TGTGCCAGCAGTTCCTTGAACAGGGGGCTTACTGGAAACACCATATATTTT

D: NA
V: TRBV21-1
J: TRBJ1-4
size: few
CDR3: CASPRDRGGKLFF
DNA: TGTGCCAGCCCCCGGGACAGGGGGGGGAAACTGTTTTTT

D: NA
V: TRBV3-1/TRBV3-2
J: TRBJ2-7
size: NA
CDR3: CASSQQGYEQYF
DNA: TGTGCCAGCAGCCAACAGGGATACGAGCAGTACTTC

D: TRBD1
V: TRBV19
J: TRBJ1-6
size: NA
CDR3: CASRDRGMYNSPLHF
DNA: TGTGCCAGCCGGGACAGGGGTATGTATAATTCACCCCTCCACTTT

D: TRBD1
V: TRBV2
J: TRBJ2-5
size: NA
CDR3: CASSSGTGTPTQYF
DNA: TGTGCCAGCAGCTCCGGGACAGGGACGCCGACCCAGTACTTC

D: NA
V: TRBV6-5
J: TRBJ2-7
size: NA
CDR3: CASKRSDPSSEQYF
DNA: TGTGCCAGCAAGAGGAGCGACCCATCTAGCGAGCAGTACTTC

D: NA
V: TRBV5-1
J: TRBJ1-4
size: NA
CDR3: CASSLAGRDEKLFF
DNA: TGCGCCAGCAGCTTGGCAGGGCGTGACGAAAAACTGTTTTTT

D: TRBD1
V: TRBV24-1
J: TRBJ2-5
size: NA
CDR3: CATSTTGAETQYF
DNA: TGTGCCACCAGCACGACAGGGGCAGAGACCCAGTACTTC

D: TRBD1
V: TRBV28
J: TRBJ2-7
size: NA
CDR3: CASSFIAGGAHEQYF
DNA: TGTGCCAGCAGTTTTATAGCAGGGGGAGCGCACGAGCAGTACTTC

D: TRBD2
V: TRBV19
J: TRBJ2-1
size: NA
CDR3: CASSRGGAGNEQFF
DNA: TGTGCCAGTAGTCGGGGGGGGGCCGGCAATGAGCAGTTCTTC

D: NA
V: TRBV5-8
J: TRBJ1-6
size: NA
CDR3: CASSTGLNNSPLHF
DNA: TGTGCCAGCAGTACCGGACTGAATAATTCACCCCTCCACTTT

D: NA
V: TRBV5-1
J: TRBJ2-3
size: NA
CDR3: CASRWAGTSTDTQYF
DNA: TGCGCCAGCAGGTGGGCGGGGACGAGCACAGATACGCAGTATTTT

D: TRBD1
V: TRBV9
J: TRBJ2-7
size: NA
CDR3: CASSVPVVVGQGAREQYF
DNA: TGTGCCAGCAGCGTTCCTGTAGTAGTTGGACAGGGGGCTAGGGAGCAGTACTTC

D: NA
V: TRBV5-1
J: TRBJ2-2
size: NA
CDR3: CASSLGGSDRSRELFF
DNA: TGCGCCAGCAGCTTGGGAGGATCAGATCGGTCTCGGGAGCTGTTTTTT

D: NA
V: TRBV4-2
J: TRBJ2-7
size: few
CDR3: CASSQGPGEEQYF
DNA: TGTGCCAGCAGCCAAGGTCCGGGTGAGGAGCAGTACTTC

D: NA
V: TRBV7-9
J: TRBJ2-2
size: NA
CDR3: CASSFFGGTGELFF
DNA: TGTGCCAGCAGCTTCTTCGGGGGAACCGGGGAGCTGTTTTTT

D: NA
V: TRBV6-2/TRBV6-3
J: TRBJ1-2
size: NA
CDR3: CASSYEQVYGYTF
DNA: TGTGCCAGCAGTTACGAACAGGTCTATGGCTACACCTTC

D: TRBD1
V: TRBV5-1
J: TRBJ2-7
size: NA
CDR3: CASSLGDRAYEQYF
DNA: TGCGCCAGCAGCTTGGGGGACAGGGCCTACGAGCAGTACTTC

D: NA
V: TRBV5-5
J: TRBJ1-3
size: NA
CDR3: CASSLYLTPSSGNTIYF
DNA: TGTGCCAGCAGCTTATATTTAACACCTAGCTCTGGAAACACCATATATTTT

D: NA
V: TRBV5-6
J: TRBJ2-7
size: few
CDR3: CASSFGDRSSNEQYF
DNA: TGTGCCAGCAGCTTTGGAGACCGCAGCTCGAACGAGCAGTACTTC

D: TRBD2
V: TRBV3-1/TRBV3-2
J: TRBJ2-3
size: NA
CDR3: CASSPPGLAAADTQYF
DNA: TGTGCCAGCAGCCCCCCCGGCCTAGCGGCGGCAGATACGCAGTATTTT

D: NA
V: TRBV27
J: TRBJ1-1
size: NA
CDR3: CASSLRSSGDTEAFF
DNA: TGTGCCAGCAGTTTACGTTCATCGGGGGACACTGAAGCTTTCTTT

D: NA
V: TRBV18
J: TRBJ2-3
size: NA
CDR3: CASSGLGADTQYF
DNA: TGTGCCAGCTCAGGGCTAGGGGCAGATACGCAGTATTTT

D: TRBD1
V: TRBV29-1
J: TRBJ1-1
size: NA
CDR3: CSVEGQGQGAFF
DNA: TGCAGCGTTGAGGGACAGGGGCAGGGAGCTTTCTTT

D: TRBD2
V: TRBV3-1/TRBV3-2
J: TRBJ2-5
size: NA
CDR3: CASSHLSRGNQETQYF
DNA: TGTGCCAGCAGCCACCTTTCGCGGGGGAACCAAGAGACCCAGTACTTC

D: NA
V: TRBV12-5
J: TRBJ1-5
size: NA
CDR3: CASAMDGRPQHF
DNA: TGTGCTAGTGCCATGGACGGGAGGCCCCAGCATTTT

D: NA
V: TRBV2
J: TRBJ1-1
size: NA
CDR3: CASSAPPGSTEAFF
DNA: TGTGCCAGCAGTGCCCCCCCGGGAAGCACTGAAGCTTTCTTT

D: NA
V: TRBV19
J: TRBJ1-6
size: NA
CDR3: CASSMEGISYNSPLHF
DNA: TGTGCCAGTAGTATGGAGGGAATATCCTATAATTCACCCCTCCACTTT

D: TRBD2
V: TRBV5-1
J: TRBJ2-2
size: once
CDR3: CASSLGGAGIGELFF
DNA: TGCGCCAGCAGCTTGGGGGGAGCGGGGATCGGGGAGCTGTTTTTT

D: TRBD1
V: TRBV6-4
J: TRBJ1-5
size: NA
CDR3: CASSVRDRYYQPQHF
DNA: TGTGCCAGCAGTGTCCGGGACAGGTACTATCAGCCCCAGCATTTT

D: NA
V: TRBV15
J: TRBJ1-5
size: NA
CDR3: CATSRRGDGGDSNQPQHF
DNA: TGTGCCACCAGCAGGAGGGGAGACGGGGGGGATAGCAATCAGCCCCAGCATTTT

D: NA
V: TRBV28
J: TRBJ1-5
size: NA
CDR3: CASSLLVKNLNQPQHF
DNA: TGTGCCAGCAGTTTATTAGTCAAGAATTTAAATCAGCCCCAGCATTTT

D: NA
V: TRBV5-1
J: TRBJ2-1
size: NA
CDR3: CASSLEQLGYNEQFF
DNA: TGCGCCAGCAGCTTGGAGCAGCTAGGTTACAATGAGCAGTTCTTC

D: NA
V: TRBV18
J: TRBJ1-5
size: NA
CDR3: CASSPAEGQPQHF
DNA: TGTGCCAGCTCACCGGCCGAGGGCCAGCCCCAGCATTTT

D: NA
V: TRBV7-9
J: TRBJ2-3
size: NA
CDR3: CASSSEAGGTQYF
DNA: TGTGCCAGCAGCTCCGAGGCTGGGGGGACGCAGTATTTT

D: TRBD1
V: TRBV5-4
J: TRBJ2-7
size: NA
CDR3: CASSEPGQASYEQYF
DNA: TGTGCCAGCAGCGAACCGGGACAGGCCTCCTACGAGCAGTACTTC

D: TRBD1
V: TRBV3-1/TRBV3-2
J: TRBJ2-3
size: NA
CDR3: CASSQDPGTGQYF
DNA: TGTGCCAGCAGCCAAGATCCCGGGACAGGTCAGTATTTT

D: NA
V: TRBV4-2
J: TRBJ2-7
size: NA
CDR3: CASSQGGVSAGLEQYF
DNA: TGTGCCAGCAGCCAAGGAGGGGTCTCGGCGGGGTTGGAGCAGTACTTC

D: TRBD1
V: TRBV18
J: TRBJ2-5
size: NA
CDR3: CASSLDRGGRETQYF
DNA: TGTGCCAGCTCACTTGACAGGGGAGGTCGGGAGACCCAGTACTTC

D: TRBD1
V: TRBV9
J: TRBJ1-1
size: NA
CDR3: CASSRRQGGTEAFF
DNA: TGTGCCAGCAGCAGACGACAGGGAGGAACTGAAGCTTTCTTT

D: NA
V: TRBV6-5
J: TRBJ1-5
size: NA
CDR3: CASRPGSGVGQPQHF
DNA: TGTGCCAGCCGCCCCGGATCAGGGGTAGGTCAGCCCCAGCATTTT

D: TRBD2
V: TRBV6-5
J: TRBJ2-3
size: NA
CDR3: CALGRGATDTQYF
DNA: TGTGCTCTCGGGCGGGGGGCGACAGATACGCAGTATTTT

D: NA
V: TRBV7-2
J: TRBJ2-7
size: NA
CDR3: CASSLDTYEQYF
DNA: TGTGCCAGCAGCTTGGACACCTACGAGCAGTACTTC

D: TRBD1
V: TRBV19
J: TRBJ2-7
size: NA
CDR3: CASSISGQGVSYEQYF
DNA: TGTGCCAGTAGTATATCGGGACAGGGAGTCTCCTACGAGCAGTACTTC